A single sample gave rise to the 25 T cell receptor beta chains below, sequenced in a study of T-cell reconstitution after alpha-beta-depleted transplantation in children (dated by TCRdb to the mid-2010s). The library was prepared using PCR. The data were produced on an Illumina HiSeq 2500. To normalize quantification of the TCRbeta repertoire, the TCR libraries were built with molecular barcoding that relied on unique molecular identifiers. The raw public reads went through TCRdb reprocessing: fastp at Q25, MiXCR clone calling, in-frame beta chains kept. Each CDR3 protein appears once, grouped with its most common genes and DNA. The sample data list about 690,000 distinct CDR3 sequences, and around a sixth of these were observed just once. The ten largest clones take up 0.85% to 1.3% of the sample. The material was PBMCs from the stem cell graft donor, obtained from the stem cell graft. These receptors all stem from a human donor who donated a stem cell graft to a child with acute myeloid leukemia.

V gene TRBV7-2 combines with J gene TRBJ2-7, with TRBD1 matching over 9 bases. The J segment lost 1 base and the V segment lost 5 bases, leaving 9 bases of the junction unmatched. This CDR3 spans 16 amino acids. CDR1 SGHTA and CDR2 FQGNSA come from the germline V gene. In DNA form, the CDR3 reads TGTGCCAGCAGCCCAGGGGGAGGGACAGGGTCCTACGAGCAGTACTTC. This sequence encodes CASSPGGGTGSYEQYF.

This clonotype has a count of ten or more. V usage is TRBV5-6 and J usage is TRBJ2-1, with TRBD1 matching over 7 bases. This CDR3 is 16 amino acids long. J gave up 3 bases and V 4 bases, and 10 bases lay outside the gene matches. CDR1 is SGHDT and CDR2 is YYEEEE in the germline V gene. DNA of the CDR3: TGTGCCAGCAGCCACGACAGGGTAGTCTTCTACAATGAGCAGTTCTTC. Its translation: CASSHDRVVFYNEQFF.

This clonotype has just a few counts. The chain joins TRBV12-3 or TRBV12-4 to TRBJ1-5; a weak D match, TRBD1 (6 bases). V lost 2 bases and J lost 2, with 10 bases in between. The CDR3 is 15 amino acids. CDR3 amino acids: CASSLRSGGNQPQHF. DNA of the CDR3: TGTGCCAGCAGTTTAAGGTCAGGGGGCAATCAGCCCCAGCATTTT.

This chain joins TRBV7-9 and TRBJ1-2; 8 bases are a match to TRBD1. Germline lookup yields CDR1 SEHNR and CDR2 FQNEAQ (reference sequence). The ends lost 1 base at V and 3 bases at J; junction bases unmatched: 4. The CDR3 runs 15 residues. The CDR3 nucleotides are TGTGCCAGCAGCTTAGGGACAGGGACGGACTATGGCTACACCTTC. This sequence encodes CASSLGTGTDYGYTF.

The rearrangement joins TRBV20-1 to TRBJ2-7; D uncertain. The CDR3 loop spans 15 amino acids. Germline V gene sequence: CDR1 DFQATT, CDR2 SNEGSKA (reference sequence). The V end lost 0 bases, the J end lost 3 bases, and 15 bases lay between the germline ends. The CDR3 DNA reads TGCAGTGCTAGAGATCGAGGAGCACGGGTCTACGAGCAGTACTTC. This encodes CSARDRGARVYEQYF.

This clonotype was recorded at least ten times. As DNA, the CDR3 is TGTGCCAGCAGTGACCAGTTTAATCAGCCCCAGCATTTT. Translated, it gives CASSDQFNQPQHF. J is TRBJ1-5 and V is TRBV6-1; D gene ambiguous. Germline-derived CDR1 and CDR2 are MNHNS and SASEGT. The CDR3 has 13 amino acids. V was trimmed by 3 bases and J by 4 bases, leaving 7 bases between them.

The genes are TRBV24-1 and TRBJ2-1; 9 bases agree with TRBD2. This CDR3 contains 15 residues. With V trimmed by 1 base and J by 8 bases, 5 bases remained unmatched. Germline V gene sequence: CDR1 KGHDR, CDR2 SFDVKD. This CDR3 is CATSDLSSGGYEQFF. The CDR3 DNA sequence: TGTGCCACCAGTGATTTAAGCAGCGGGGGGTATGAGCAGTTCTTC.

This clonotype was seen more than once but under ten times. The chain joins TRBV11-3 to TRBJ2-5; the match to TRBD1 covers 9 bases. J lost 4 bases, V lost 5 bases, and 5 bases had no gene match. The CDR3 contains 14 residues. The germline V gene has CDR1 SGHNT and CDR2 YENEEA. The CDR3 reads CASSLTTGGETQYF. CDR3 nucleotides: TGTGCCAGCAGCCTAACGACAGGGGGAGAGACCCAGTACTTC. The full variable domain, its missing parts supplied by reference TRBV11-3 and TRBJ2-5, is EAGVVQSPRYKIIEKKQPVAFWCNPISGHNTLYWYLQNLGQGPELLIRYENEEAVDDSQLPKDRFSAERLKGVDSTLKIQPAELGDSAVYLCASSLTTGGETQYFGPGTRLLVL.

The rearrangement joins TRBV7-9 to TRBJ2-1, with a possible D match to TRBD2 (5 bases). CDR3 length: 12 residues. Trimming shortened V by 3 bases and J by 11 bases, and 11 bases separated the two germline ends. Germline CDR1 is SEHNR and CDR2 is FQNEAQ (reference sequence). CDR3 residues: CASSLGSRKQFF. The DNA of the CDR3 is TGTGCCAGCAGCTTGGGGAGCCGTAAGCAGTTCTTC.

This clonotype has only a few counts. The genes are TRBV20-1 and TRBJ1-5; 8 bases line up with TRBD1. The V gene's germline CDR1 is DFQATT and CDR2 SNEGSKA (reference sequence). The ends lost 6 bases at V and 8 bases at J; junction bases unmatched: 12. CDR3 length: 14 residues. The CDR3 sequence is CSATGQGPGEPQHF. DNA of the CDR3: TGCAGTGCCACCGGACAGGGACCAGGGGAGCCCCAGCATTTT.

The sample holds a few counts of this clonotype. The chain carries TRBV12-3 or TRBV12-4 and TRBJ2-5, with 8 positions matching TRBD2. This CDR3 is 16 amino acids long. V lost 6 bases and J lost 5; bases outside the gene matches: 14. The DNA of the CDR3 is TGTGCCAGCAGCCTTTTTCGAACTAGCGGTGGGGAGACCCAGTACTTC. This translates into CASSLFRTSGGETQYF.

V and J are TRBV7-9 and TRBJ2-1; 15 bases are shared with TRBD2. The J segment lost 7 bases and the V segment lost 5 bases, leaving 6 bases of the junction unmatched. The germline gives CDR1 SEHNR, CDR2 FQNEAQ (reference sequence). This CDR3 region has 16 residues. This chain's CDR3 is CASSIRTSGGANEQFF. CDR3 DNA: TGTGCCAGCAGCATACGGACTAGCGGGGGGGCAAATGAGCAGTTCTTC.

This clonotype was counted ten times or more. The chain combines TRBV5-1 with TRBJ2-5; possible D gene TRBD1, 5 bases. The CDR3 is 12 residues long. CDR1 is SGHRS, CDR2 YFSETQ, per germline. Trimming stripped 3 bases from V and 5 bases from J, with 8 bases between. The CDR3 bases are TGCGCCAGCAGCTGGGGCGAGGAGACCCAGTACTTC. Translating gives CASSWGEETQYF.

The rearrangement links TRBV7-2 to TRBJ2-3; a weak D match, TRBD2 (6 bases). The V and J ends lost 5 bases and 5 bases respectively, with 20 bases between them. The germline V gene has CDR1 SGHTA and CDR2 FQGNSA. The CDR3 has 16 amino acids. The CDR3: CASSLTEGHRKDTQYF. The CDR3 DNA follows: TGTGCCAGCAGCCTAACGGAGGGGCACAGGAAAGATACGCAGTATTTT.

This clonotype was picked up many times. This chain connects TRBV4-2 to TRBJ2-3, with D perhaps assigned TRBD1 or TRBD2 (5 bases each). Trimming removed 4 bases from V and 6 bases from J, with 17 bases in between. Per the germline V gene, CDR1 is LGHNA and CDR2 is YNFKEQ. The CDR3 sequence is 15 residues long. CDR3 in DNA: TGTGCCAGCAGCCTAGAGGGCAGGGATGGGGATACGCAGTATTTT. Its translation: CASSLEGRDGDTQYF.

Points on this clonotype: This may come from a read error, since a much larger clone is one base off. This chain connects TRBV20-1 to TRBJ1-2, with D perhaps TRBD1 (5 bases). The CDR3 is made up of 14 amino acids. Germline V gene data show CDR1 as DFQATT and CDR2 as SNEGSKA (reference sequence). The CDR3 nucleotides read TGCACTGCTAGGGTTAAGAGTGGGGCGTATGGCTACACCTTC. This encodes CTARVKSGAYGYTF.

This chain links TRBV11-1 with TRBJ2-5; no firm D call. Germline V lookup: CDR1 SGHAT, CDR2 FQDESV (reference sequence). The germline V and J ends were trimmed by 4 bases and 4 bases, with 10 bases remaining between them. The length of the CDR3 is 13 residues. CDR3 in DNA: TGTGCCAGCAGCTCGCCGGACGGAGAGACCCAGTACTTC. It is translated as CASSSPDGETQYF.

As for this clonotype: A much bigger clone sits one base away, suggesting this may be a read error. This rearrangement joins TRBV5-5 to TRBJ2-1; D not certain. The V gene's germline CDR1 is SGHKS and CDR2 YYEKEE (reference sequence). The CDR3 covers 13 residues. The CDR3 DNA sequence: TGTGCCAGCAGCCCCGCGGAGTACAATGAGCAGCTCTTC. Amino acid sequence: CASSPAEYNEQLF.

The chain combines TRBV5-1 with TRBJ2-1; 8 nucleotides align to TRBD1. The CDR3 has 16 residues. With 4 bases clipped from V and 4 bases from J, the junction kept 10 bases outside the gene matches. From germline, CDR1 is SGHRS and CDR2 YFSETQ. CDR3 region: CASSAGRTGIYNEQFF. In DNA form, the CDR3 reads TGCGCCAGCAGCGCGGGTCGGACAGGGATATACAATGAGCAGTTCTTC. Drawing the rest from reference TRBV5-1 and TRBJ2-1, the complete variable domain is KAGVTQTPRYLIKTRGQQVTLSCSPISGHRSVSWYQQTPGQGLQFLFEYFSETQRNKGNFPGRFSGRQFSNSRSEMNVSTLELGDSALYLCASSAGRTGIYNEQFFGPGTRLTVL.

This clonotype was detected only a few times. The rearrangement links TRBV25-1 to TRBJ2-1, with D tentatively TRBD1 or TRBD2 (6 bases each). Germline-derived CDR1 and CDR2 are MGHDK and SYGVNS. Trimming left V 5 bases short and J 5 bases short, with 16 bases between. This CDR3 spans 15 amino acids. The CDR3 nucleotides read TGTGCCAGCAGTCAACAGGGACTGGGTAACAATGAGCAGTTCTTC. Its protein is CASSQQGLGNNEQFF.

This chain connects TRBV20-1 to TRBJ2-1; no reliable D call. The CDR3 extends over 10 amino acids. Germline assignment: CDR1 DFQATT and CDR2 SNEGSKA (reference sequence). CDR3 sequence: CSPGVNEQFF. The CDR3 DNA follows: TGCTCTCCGGGCGTTAATGAGCAGTTCTTC.

This clonotype was counted many times. The chain is built from TRBV20-1 and TRBJ1-6; D gene unclear. The V end was cut by 3 bases, the J end by 7 bases, with 10 bases between. CDR3 length equals 13 residues. Per germline, CDR1 DFQATT and CDR2 SNEGSKA (reference sequence). The CDR3 loop reads CSARGGPNSPLHF. DNA of the CDR3: TGCAGTGCTAGGGGAGGTCCCAATTCACCCCTCCACTTT.

This clonotype was seen ten or more times. The chain employs TRBV29-1 and TRBJ2-7; D may be TRBD1 (6 bases). With 4 bases removed from V and 2 bases from J, the gap between germline ends came to 15 bases. The CDR3 consists of 14 residues. Germline V CDR1 and CDR2: SQVTM, ANQGSEA. As DNA, the CDR3 is TGCAGCGTTGTCAAGACAGGCTCAACCTACGAGCAGTACTTC. Residues: CSVVKTGSTYEQYF.

This clonotype was observed a handful of times. This chain joins TRBV20-1 and TRBJ2-1; 7 positions match TRBD2. The CDR3 loop spans 15 amino acids. The V segment lost 4 bases and the J segment 0 bases; nucleotides outside the gene matches: 6. Germline V CDR1 and CDR2: DFQATT, SNEGSKA (reference sequence). The CDR3 coding sequence is TGCAGTGCTAAGTACCGGGACTACTCCTACAATGAGCAGTTCTTC. Translation gives CSAKYRDYSYNEQFF.

This sequence joins TRBV5-1 and TRBJ2-2; D possibly corresponds to TRBD2 (5 bases). Trimming pared 4 bases from V and 6 bases from J, leaving 13 bases between. Germline CDR1 reads SGHRS; CDR2 reads YFSETQ. The CDR3 contains 14 residues. The CDR3 sequence is CASSDPRGSGELFF. The CDR3 nucleotides read TGCGCCAGCAGCGATCCTAGAGGGTCCGGGGAGCTGTTTTTT.